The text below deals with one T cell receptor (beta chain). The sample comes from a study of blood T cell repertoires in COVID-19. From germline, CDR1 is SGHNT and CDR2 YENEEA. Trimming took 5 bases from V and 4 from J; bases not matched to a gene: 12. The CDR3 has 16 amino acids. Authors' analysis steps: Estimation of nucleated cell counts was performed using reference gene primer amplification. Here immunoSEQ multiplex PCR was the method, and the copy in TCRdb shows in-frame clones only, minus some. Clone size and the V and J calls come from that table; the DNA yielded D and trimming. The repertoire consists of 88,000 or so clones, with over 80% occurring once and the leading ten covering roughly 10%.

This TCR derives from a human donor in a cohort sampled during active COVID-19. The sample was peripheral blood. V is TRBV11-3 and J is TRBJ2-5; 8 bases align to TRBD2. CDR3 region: CASSPQSGGRGETQYF. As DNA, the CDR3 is TGTGCCAGCAGCCCCCAATCGGGGGGGCGGGGAGAGACCCAGTACTTC.